This TCR beta chain was documented in a study of T cell responses to AZD1222 COVID-19 vaccine. Study-level results: The study found Spike-specific TCR breadth and depth rose after two AZD1222 doses. Unmutated variant regions are reportedly the target of nearly half of TCRs that are spike-specific.

About this clone: Its target is unknown.

The V and J ends lost 3 bases and 8 bases respectively, with 7 bases between them. The CDR3 loop spans 11 amino acids. Here immunoSEQ multiplex PCR was the method, and the copy in TCRdb shows in-frame clones only, minus some. The sample consists of about 170,000 clones, 90% to 95% of them appearing once. This specimen was peripheral blood, taken on day 0 of AZD1222 vaccination. The chain combines TRBV12-3 or TRBV12-4 with TRBJ1-1; D remains unclear. The receptor was isolated from an adult in good health. CDR3 nucleotide sequence: TGTGCCAGCAGTTTCAGCCGGGAAGCTTTCTTT. This translates into CASSFSREAFF.